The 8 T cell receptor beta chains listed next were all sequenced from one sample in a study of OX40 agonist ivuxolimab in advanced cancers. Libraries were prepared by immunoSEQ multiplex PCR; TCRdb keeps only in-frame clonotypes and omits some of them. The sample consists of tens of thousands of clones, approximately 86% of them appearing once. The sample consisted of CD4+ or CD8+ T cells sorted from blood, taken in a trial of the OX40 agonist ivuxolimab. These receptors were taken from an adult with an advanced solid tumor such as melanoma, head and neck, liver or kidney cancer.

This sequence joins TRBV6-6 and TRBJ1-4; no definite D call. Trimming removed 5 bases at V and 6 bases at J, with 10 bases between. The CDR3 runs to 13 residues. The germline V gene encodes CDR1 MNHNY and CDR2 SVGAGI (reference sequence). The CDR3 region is CASSKTLYEKLFF. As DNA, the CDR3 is TGTGCCAGCAGTAAGACACTTTATGAAAAACTGTTTTTT.

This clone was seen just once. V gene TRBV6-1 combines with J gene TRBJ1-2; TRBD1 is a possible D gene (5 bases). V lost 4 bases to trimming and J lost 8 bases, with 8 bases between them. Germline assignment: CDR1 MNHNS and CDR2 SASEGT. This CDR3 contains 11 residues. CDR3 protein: CASSVRDGYTF. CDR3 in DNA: TGTGCCAGCAGTGTTAGGGACGGCTACACCTTC.

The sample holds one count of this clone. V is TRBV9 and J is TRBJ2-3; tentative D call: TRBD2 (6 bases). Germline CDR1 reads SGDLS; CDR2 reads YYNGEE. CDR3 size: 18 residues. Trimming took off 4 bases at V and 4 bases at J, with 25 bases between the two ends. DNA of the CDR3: TGTGCCAGCAGCCTTGGGTCCCGGGCGGGATCCGCCCCAGATACGCAGTATTTT. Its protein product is CASSLGSRAGSAPDTQYF. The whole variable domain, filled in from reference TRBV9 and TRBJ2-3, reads DSGVTQTPKHLITATGQRVTLRCSPRSGDLSVYWYQQSLDQGLQFLIQYYNGEERAKGNILERFSAQQFPDLHSELNLSSLELGDSALYFCASSLGSRAGSAPDTQYFGPGTRLTVL.

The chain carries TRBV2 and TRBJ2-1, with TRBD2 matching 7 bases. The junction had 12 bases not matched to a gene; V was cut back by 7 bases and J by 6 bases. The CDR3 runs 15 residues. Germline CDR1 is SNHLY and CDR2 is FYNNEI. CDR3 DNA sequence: TGTGCCAGCAATCGATTGGCGGGGGACGGCAATGAGCAGTTCTTC. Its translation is CASNRLAGDGNEQFF.

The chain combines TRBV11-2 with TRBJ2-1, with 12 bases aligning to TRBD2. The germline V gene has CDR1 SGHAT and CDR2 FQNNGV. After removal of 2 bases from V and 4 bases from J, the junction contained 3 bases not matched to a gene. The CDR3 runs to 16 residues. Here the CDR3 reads CASSLTSGGPYNEQFF. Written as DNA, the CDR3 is TGTGCCAGCAGCTTAACTAGCGGGGGGCCGTACAATGAGCAGTTCTTC.

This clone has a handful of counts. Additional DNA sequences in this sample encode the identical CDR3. In nucleotides, the CDR3 is TGTGCCAGCAGCCCAGGACAGGACTCCTACGAGCAGTACTTC. Protein: CASSPGQDSYEQYF. The rearrangement links TRBV7-3 to TRBJ2-7; 7 bases align to TRBD1. Germline V gene data show CDR1 as SGHTA and CDR2 as FQGTGA. This CDR3 comprises 14 residues. J gave up 0 bases and V 5 bases, and 4 bases lay outside the gene matches.

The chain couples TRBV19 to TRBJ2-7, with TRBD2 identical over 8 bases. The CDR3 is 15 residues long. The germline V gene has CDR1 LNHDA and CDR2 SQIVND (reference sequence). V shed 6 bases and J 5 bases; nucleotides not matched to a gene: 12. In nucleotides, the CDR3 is TGTGCCAGTAGCCTACTAGCGGAACCTCTGAACGAGCAGTACTTC. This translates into CASSLLAEPLNEQYF.

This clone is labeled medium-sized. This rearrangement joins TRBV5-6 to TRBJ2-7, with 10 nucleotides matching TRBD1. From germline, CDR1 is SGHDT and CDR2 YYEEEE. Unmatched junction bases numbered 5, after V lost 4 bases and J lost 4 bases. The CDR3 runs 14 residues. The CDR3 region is CASSTDRGQYEQYF. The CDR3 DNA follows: TGTGCCAGCAGCACAGACAGGGGGCAATACGAGCAGTACTTC.